This paragraph reports one T cell receptor beta chain. The record originates from a study of T cell changes during pregnancy in multiple sclerosis. CDR1 and CDR2 (germline): SNHLY, FYNNEI. The CDR3 is 13 residues long. V was trimmed by 7 bases and J by 10 bases, leaving 17 bases between them. Clones were sequenced by immunoSEQ multiplex PCR, and TCRdb holds only the in-frame ones, with some missing. The table records 88,000 or so clones, about 90% of them present only once. Sample: peripheral blood, taken before pregnancy. The V call is TRBV2, the J call TRBJ2-1, with a weak D call TRBD2 (7 bases). The source of this sequence is a female donor with multiple sclerosis, enrolled in a pregnancy study. The CDR3 here is CASMAAPGGEQFF. The CDR3 DNA follows: TGTGCCAGCATGGCAGCCCCGGGGGGCGAGCAGTTCTTC. Complete variable domain (other parts from reference TRBV2 and TRBJ2-1): EPEVTQTPSHQVTQMGQEVILRCVPISNHLYFYWYRQILGQKVEFLVSFYNNEISEKSEIFDDQFSVERPDGSNFTLKIRSTKLEDSAMYFCASMAAPGGEQFFGPGTRLTVL.